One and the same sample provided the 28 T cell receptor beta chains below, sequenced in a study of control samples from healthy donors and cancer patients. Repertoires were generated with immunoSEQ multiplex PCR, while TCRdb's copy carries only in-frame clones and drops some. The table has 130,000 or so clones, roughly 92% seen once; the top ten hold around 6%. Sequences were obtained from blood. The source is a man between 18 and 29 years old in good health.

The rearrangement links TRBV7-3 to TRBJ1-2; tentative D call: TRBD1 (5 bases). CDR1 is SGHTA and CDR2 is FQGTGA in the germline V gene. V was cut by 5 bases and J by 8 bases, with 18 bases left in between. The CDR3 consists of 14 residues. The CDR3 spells CASSLEAGLVGYTF. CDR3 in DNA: TGTGCCAGCAGCCTTGAGGCAGGGCTAGTAGGCTACACCTTC.

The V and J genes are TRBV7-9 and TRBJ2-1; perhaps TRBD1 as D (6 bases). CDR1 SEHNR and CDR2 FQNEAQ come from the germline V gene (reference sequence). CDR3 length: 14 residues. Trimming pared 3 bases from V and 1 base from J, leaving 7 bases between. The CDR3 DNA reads TGTGCCAGCAGCTTCAGGGGATCCTACAATGAGCAGTTCTTC. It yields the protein CASSFRGSYNEQFF.

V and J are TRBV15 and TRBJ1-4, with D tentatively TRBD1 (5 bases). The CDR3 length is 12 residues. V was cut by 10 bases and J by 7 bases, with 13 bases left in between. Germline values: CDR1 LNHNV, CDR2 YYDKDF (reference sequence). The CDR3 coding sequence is TGTGCCATAGGGACCGTGGGTGAAAAACTGTTTTTT. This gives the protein CAIGTVGEKLFF.

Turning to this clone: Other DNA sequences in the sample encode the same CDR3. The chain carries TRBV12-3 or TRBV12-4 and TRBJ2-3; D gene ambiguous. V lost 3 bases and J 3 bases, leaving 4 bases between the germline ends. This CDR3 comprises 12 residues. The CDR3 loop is CASSFSTDTQYF. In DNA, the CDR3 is TGTGCCAGCAGTTTTAGTACAGATACGCAGTATTTT.

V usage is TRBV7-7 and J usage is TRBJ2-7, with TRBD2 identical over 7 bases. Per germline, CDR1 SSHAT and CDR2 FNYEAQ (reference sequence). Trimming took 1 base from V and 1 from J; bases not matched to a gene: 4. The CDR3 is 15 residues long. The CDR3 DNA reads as TGTGCCAGCAGCTTAGGGGGGGGTTGGTCCTACGAGCAGTACTTC. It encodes CASSLGGGWSYEQYF.

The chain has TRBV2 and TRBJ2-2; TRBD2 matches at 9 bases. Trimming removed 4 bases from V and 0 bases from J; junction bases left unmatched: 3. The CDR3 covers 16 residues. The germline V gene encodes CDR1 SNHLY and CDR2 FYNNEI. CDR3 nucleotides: TGTGCCAGCAGTGTTAGCGGGGGCTCGAACACCGGGGAGCTGTTTTTT. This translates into CASSVSGGSNTGELFF.

CDR3 sequence reads: CASSLGRRVYEQYF. The CDR3 coding sequence is TGTGCCAGCAGCTTAGGTCGCAGGGTCTACGAGCAGTACTTC. V is TRBV13 and J is TRBJ2-7, with D maybe TRBD1 (5 bases). Germline V gives CDR1 PRHDT, CDR2 FYEKMQ (reference sequence). With 0 bases removed from V and 3 bases from J, the gap between germline ends came to 9 bases. The CDR3 loop spans 14 amino acids.

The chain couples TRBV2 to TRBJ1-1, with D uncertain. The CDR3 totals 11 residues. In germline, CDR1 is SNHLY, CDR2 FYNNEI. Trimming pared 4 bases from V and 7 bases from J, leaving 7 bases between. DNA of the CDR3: TGTGCCAGCAGTGGGAGCGATGAAGCTTTCTTT. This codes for CASSGSDEAFF. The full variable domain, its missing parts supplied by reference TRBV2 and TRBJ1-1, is EPEVTQTPSHQVTQMGQEVILRCVPISNHLYFYWYRQILGQKVEFLVSFYNNEISEKSEIFDDQFSVERPDGSNFTLKIRSTKLEDSAMYFCASSGSDEAFFGQGTRLTVV.

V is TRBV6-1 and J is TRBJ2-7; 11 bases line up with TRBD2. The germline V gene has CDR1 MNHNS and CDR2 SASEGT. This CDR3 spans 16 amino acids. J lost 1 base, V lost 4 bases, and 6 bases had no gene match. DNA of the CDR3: TGTGCCAGCAGTGGCAGGACTAGCGGGCCTTCCTACGAGCAGTACTTC. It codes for CASSGRTSGPSYEQYF.

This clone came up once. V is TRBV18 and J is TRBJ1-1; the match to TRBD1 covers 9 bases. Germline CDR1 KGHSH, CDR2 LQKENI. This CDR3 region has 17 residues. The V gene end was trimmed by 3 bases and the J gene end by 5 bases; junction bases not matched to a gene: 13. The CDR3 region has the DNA TGTGCCAGCTCACCCAGGGGGACAGGGAGTGTCGTGACTGAAGCTTTCTTT. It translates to CASSPRGTGSVVTEAFF.

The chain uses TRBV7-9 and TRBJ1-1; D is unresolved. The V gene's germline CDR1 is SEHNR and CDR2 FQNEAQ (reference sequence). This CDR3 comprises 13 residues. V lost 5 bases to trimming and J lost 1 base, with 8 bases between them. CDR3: CASSLEPNTEAFF. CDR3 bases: TGTGCCAGCAGCCTGGAACCGAACACTGAAGCTTTCTTT.

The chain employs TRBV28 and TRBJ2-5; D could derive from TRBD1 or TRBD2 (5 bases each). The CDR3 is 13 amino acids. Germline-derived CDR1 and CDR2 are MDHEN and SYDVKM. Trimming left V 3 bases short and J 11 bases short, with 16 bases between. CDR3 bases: TGTGCCAGCAGTTTGGTTCCAGGGACCCCTCAGTACTTC. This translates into CASSLVPGTPQYF.

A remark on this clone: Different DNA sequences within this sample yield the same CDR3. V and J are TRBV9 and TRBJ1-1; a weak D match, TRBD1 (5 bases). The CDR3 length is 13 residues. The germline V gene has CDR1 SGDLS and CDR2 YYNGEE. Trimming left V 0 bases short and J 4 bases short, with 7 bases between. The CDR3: CASSVGDSTEAFF. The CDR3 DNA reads TGTGCCAGCAGCGTAGGGGACTCCACTGAAGCTTTCTTT.

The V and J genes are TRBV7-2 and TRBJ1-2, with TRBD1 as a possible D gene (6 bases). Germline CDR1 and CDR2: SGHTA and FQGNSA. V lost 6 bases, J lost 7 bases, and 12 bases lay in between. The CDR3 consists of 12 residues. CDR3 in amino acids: CASRSAGAGYTF. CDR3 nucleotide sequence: TGTGCCAGCAGATCCGCGGGGGCTGGCTACACCTTC.

The CDR3 is CASSLGLARSTDTQYF. The CDR3 nucleotides read TGTGCCAGCAGCTTGGGACTAGCACGTAGCACAGATACGCAGTATTTT. The chain has TRBV7-9 and TRBJ2-3, with TRBD2 identical over 9 bases. Germline V gene sequence: CDR1 SEHNR, CDR2 FQNEAQ (reference sequence). J gave up 0 bases and V 3 bases, and 4 bases lay outside the gene matches. This CDR3 has 16 amino acids. Full variable domain (outside the CDR3, taken from reference TRBV7-9 and TRBJ2-3): DTGVSQNPRHKITKRGQNVTFRCDPISEHNRLYWYRQTLGQGPEFLTYFQNEAQLEKSRLLSDRFSAERPKGSFSTLEIQRTEQGDSAMYLCASSLGLARSTDTQYFGPGTRLTVL.

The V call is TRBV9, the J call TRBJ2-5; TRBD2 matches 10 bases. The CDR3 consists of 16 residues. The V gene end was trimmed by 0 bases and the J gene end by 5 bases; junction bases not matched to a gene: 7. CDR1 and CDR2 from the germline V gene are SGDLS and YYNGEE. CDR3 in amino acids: CASSVESSGGAETQYF. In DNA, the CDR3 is TGTGCCAGCAGCGTAGAGTCTAGCGGGGGTGCGGAGACCCAGTACTTC.

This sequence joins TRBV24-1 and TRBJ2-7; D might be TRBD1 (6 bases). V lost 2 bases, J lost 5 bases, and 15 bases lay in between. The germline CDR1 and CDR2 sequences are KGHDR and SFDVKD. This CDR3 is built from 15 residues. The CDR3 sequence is CATSDSRGSLDEQYF. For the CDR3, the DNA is TGTGCCACCAGTGATTCCAGGGGTAGTCTGGACGAGCAGTACTTC.

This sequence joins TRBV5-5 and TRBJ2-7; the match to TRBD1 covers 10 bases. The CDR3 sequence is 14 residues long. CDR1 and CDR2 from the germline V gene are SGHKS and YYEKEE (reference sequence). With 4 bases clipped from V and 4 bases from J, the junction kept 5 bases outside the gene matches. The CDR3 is CASSLGQGGYEQYF. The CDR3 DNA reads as TGTGCCAGCAGCCTCGGACAGGGGGGATACGAGCAGTACTTC.

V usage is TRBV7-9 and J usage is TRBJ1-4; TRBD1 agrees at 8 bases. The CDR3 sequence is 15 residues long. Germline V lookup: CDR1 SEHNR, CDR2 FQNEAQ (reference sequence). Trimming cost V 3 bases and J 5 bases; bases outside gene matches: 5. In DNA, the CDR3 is TGTGCCAGCAGCTTGGGACAGGCGCACAATGAAAAACTGTTTTTT. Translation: CASSLGQAHNEKLFF.

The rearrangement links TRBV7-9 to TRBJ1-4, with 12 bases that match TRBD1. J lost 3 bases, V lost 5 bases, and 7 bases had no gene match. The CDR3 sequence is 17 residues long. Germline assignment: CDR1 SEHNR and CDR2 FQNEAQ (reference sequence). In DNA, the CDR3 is TGTGCCAGCAGCAAAGGGACAGGGGGCTCGGCTAATGAAAAACTGTTTTTT. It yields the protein CASSKGTGGSANEKLFF.

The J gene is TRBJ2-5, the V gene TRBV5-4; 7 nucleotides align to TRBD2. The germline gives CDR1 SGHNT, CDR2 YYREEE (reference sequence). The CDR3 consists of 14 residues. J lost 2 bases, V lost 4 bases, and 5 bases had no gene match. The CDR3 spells CASSTERGQETQYF. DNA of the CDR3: TGTGCCAGCAGCACCGAGCGGGGACAAGAGACCCAGTACTTC.

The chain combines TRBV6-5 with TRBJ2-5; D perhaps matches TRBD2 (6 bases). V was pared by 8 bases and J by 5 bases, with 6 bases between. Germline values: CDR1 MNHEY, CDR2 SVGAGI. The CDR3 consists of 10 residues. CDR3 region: CASGGETQYF. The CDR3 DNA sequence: TGTGCCAGCGGGGGGGAGACCCAGTACTTC.

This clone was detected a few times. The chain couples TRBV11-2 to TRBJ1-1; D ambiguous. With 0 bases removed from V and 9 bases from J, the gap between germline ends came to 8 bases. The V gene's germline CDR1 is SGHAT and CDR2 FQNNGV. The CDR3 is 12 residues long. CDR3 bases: TGTGCCAGCAGCTTAGACAGGACCAAAGCTTTCTTT. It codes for CASSLDRTKAFF.

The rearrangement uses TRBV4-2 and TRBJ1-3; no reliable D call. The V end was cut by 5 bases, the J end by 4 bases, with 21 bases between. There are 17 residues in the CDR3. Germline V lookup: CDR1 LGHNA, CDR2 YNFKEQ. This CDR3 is CASSSQPADSAGNTIYF. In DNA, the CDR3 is TGTGCCAGCAGCTCCCAACCCGCGGACTCCGCCGGAAACACCATATATTTT.

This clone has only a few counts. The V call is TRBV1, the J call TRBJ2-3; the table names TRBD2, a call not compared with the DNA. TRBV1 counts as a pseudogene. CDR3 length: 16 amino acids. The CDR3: CTSVRTSGPSTDTQYF. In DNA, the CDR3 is TGCACCTCAGTTCGTACTAGCGGTCCTAGCACAGATACGCAGTATTTT.

The CDR3 region is CASSPLGQGYNEQFF. The CDR3 nucleotides read TGTGCCAGCTCACCACTGGGACAGGGGTACAATGAGCAGTTCTTC. The chain joins TRBV18 to TRBJ2-1, with 10 bases matching TRBD1. The CDR3 consists of 15 residues. Germline V lookup: CDR1 KGHSH, CDR2 LQKENI. J was trimmed by 4 bases and V by 1 base; bases with no gene match: 1.

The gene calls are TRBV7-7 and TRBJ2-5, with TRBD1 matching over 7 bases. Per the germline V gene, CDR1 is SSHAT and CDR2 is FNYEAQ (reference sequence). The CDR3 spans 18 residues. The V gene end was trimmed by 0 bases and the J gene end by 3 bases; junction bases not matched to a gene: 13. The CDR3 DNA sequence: TGTGCCAGCAGCTTAGCCTTGATTGGGGACAGATACAAAGAGACCCAGTACTTC. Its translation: CASSLALIGDRYKETQYF.

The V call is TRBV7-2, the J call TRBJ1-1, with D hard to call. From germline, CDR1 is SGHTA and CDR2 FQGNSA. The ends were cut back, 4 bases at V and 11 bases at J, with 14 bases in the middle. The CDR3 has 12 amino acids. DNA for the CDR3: TGTGCCAGCAGCTCTCCTAACGGAGGGGCTTTCTTT. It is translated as CASSSPNGGAFF.